The T cell receptor (beta chain) under discussion was sequenced for a study of low-dose radiotherapy and immunotherapy resistance in tumors. Described time point: before trial treatment. The study gave donors nivolumab, ipilimumab, aspirin, low-dose cyclophosphamide and low-dose radiotherapy. This clonotype was seen more than once but under ten times. TRAV and TRBV primers primed cDNA for both TCRalpha and TCRbeta. TCRs were amplified for 15 to 20 PCR cycles with a constant-region primer and V-primer adapter. From the reads, TCRdb called clonotypes with MiXCR, one entry per CDR3 protein. Of 35,000 to 45,000 distinct CDR3 sequences in the sample, less than 40% were seen once. Trimming shortened V by 4 bases and J by 10 bases, and 11 bases separated the two germline ends. CDR3 length: 12 residues. Germline values: CDR1 LGHNA, CDR2 YNFKEQ.

V gene TRBV4-2 combines with J gene TRBJ2-1; no firm D call. This material consisted of PBMCs, taken before treatment. This clonotype was obtained from a male donor with gallbladder cancer. The chain's CDR3 is CASSLLGGEQFF. The CDR3, as DNA: TGTGCCAGCAGCCTCCTAGGTGGGGAGCAGTTCTTC.